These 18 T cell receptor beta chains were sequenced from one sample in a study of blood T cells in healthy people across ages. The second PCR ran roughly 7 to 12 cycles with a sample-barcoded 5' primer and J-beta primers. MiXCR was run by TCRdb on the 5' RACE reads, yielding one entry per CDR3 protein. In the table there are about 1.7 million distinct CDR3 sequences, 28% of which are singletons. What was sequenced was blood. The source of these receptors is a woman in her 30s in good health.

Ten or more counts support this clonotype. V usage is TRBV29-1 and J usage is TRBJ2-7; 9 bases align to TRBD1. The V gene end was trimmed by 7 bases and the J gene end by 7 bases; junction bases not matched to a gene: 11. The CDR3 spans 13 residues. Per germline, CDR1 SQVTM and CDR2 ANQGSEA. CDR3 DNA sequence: TGCAGCGGCTCTACAGGGGGCGGAGGAGAGCAGTACTTC. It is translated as CSGSTGGGGEQYF.

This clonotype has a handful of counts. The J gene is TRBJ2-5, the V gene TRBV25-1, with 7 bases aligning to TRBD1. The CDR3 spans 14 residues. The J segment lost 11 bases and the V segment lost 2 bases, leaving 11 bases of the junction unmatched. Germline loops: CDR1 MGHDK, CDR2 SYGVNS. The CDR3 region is CASSEKGAVREQYF. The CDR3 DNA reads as TGTGCCAGCAGTGAAAAGGGGGCAGTGAGGGAGCAGTACTTC.

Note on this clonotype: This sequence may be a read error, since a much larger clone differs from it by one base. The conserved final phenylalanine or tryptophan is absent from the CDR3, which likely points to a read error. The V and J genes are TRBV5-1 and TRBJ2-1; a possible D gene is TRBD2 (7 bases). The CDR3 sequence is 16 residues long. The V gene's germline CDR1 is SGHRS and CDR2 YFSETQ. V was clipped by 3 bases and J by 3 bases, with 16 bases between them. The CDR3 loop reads CASSSRGSGYYNEQFL. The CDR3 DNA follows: TGCGCCAGCAGCTCCAGGGGTAGCGGGTACTACAATGAGCAGTTCTTA.

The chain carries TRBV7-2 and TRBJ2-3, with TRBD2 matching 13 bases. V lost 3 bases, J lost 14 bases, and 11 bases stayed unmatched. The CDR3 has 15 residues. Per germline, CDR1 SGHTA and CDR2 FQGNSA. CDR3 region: CASSLTGLAGEDWYF. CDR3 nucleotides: TGTGCCAGCAGCTTGACTGGACTAGCGGGAGAGGATTGGTATTTT.

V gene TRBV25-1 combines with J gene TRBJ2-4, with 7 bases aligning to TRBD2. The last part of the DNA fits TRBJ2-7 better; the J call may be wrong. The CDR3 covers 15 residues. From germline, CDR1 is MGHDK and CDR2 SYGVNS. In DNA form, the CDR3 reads TGTGCCAGCAGTGAATTTAGGGGACTAAATTACGAGCAGTACTTC. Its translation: CASSEFRGLNYEQYF.

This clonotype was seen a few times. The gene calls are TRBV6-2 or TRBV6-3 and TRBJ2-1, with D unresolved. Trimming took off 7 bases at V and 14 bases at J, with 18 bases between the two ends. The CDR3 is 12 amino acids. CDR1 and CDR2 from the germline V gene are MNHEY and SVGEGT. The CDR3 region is CASTKPRLPKFF. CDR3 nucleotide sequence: TGTGCCAGCACAAAACCCCGCCTACCAAAGTTCTTC.

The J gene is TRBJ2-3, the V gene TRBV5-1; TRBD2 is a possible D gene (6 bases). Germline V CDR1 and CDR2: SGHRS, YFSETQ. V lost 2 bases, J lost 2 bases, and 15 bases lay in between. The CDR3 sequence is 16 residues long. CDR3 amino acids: CASSFPSGGDTDTQYF. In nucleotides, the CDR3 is TGCGCCAGCAGCTTCCCGAGTGGCGGGGACACAGATACGCAGTATTTT.

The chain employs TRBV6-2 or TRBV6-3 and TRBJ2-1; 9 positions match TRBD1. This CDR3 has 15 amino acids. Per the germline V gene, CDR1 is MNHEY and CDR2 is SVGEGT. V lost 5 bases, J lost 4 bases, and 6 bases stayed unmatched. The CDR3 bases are TGTGCCAGCAGTGTCCGGGACAGGGATTACAATGAGCAGTTCTTC. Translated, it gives CASSVRDRDYNEQFF.

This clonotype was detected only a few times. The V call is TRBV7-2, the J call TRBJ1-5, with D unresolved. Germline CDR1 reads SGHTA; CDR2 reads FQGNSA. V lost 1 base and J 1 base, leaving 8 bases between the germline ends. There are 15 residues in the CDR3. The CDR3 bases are TGTGCCAGCAGCTTAGTAGATGGCAGCAATCAGCCCCAGCATTTT. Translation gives CASSLVDGSNQPQHF.

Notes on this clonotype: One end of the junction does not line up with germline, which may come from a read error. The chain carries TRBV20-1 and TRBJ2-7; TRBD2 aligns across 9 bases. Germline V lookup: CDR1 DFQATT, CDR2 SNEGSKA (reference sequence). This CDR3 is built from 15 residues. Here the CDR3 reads CGARGASGDTYERYF. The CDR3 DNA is TGCGGTGCTAGAGGGGCTAGCGGGGATACCTACGAGCGGTACTTC.

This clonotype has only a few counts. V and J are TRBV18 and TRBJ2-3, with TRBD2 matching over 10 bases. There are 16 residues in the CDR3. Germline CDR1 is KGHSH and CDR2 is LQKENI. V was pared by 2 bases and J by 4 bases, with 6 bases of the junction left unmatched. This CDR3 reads CASSPSLAGVADTQYF. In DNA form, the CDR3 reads TGTGCCAGCTCACCAAGCCTAGCGGGAGTCGCAGATACGCAGTATTTT.

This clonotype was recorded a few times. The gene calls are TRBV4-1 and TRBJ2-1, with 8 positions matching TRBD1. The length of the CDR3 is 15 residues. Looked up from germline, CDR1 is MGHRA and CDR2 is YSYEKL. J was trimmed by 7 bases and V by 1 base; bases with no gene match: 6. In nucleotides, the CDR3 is TGCGCCAGCAGCCAAGGGGCGACAGGGGATAATGAGCAGTTCTTC. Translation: CASSQGATGDNEQFF.

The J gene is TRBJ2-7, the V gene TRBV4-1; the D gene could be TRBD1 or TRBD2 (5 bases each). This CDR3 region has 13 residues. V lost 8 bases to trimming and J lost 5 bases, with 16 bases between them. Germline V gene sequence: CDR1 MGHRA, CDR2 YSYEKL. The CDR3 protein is CASQGWGSHEQYF. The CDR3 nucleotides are TGCGCCAGCCAAGGGTGGGGGTCCCACGAGCAGTACTTC.

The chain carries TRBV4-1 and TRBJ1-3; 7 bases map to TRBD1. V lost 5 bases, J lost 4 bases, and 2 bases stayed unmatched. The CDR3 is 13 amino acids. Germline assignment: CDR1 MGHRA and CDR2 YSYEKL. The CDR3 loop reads CASSADRGNTIYF. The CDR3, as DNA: TGCGCCAGCAGCGCGGACAGGGGAAACACCATATATTTT.

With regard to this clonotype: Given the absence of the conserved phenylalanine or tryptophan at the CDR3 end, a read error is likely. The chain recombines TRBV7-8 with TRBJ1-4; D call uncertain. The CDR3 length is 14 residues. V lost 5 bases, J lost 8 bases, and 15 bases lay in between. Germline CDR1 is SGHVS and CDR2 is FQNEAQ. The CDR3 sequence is CASSPLNMEEKLFV. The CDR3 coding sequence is TGTGCCAGCAGCCCCCTAAATATGGAGGAAAAACTGTTTGTT.

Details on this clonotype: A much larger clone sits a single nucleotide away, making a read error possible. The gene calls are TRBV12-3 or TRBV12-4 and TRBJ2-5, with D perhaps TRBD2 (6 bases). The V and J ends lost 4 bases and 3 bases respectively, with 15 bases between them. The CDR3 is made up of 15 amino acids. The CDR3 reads CASSSGTCRKETQYF. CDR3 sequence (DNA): TGTGCCAGCAGTTCCGGGACTTGCAGAAAAGAGACCCAGTACTTC.

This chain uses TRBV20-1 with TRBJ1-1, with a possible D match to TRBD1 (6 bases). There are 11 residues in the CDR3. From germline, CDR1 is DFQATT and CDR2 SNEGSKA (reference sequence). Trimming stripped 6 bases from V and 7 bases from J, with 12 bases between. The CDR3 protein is CSAVDRNEAFF. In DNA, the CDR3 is TGCAGTGCCGTAGACAGGAATGAAGCTTTCTTT.

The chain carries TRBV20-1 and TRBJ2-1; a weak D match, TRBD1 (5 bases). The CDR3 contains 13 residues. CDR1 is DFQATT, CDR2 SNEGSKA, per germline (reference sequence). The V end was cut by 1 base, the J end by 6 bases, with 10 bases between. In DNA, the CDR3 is TGCAGTGCTAGAGGATTTAGGGGCAATGAGCAGTTCTTC. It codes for CSARGFRGNEQFF.